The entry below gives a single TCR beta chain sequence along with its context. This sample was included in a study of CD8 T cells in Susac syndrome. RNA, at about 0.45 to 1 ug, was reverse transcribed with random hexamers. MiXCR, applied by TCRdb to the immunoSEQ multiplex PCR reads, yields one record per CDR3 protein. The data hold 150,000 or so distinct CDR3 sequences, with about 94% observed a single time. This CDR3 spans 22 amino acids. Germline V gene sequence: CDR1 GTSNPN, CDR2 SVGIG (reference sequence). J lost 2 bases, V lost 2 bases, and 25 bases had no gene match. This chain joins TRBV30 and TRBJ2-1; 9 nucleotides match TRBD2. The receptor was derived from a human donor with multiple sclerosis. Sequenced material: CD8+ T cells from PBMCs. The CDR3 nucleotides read TGTGCCTGGAGTCCCACGAGGAGGCTAGCGGGGCGAACAACTACTACCTACAATGAGCAGTTCTTC. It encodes CAWSPTRRLAGRTTTTYNEQFF.